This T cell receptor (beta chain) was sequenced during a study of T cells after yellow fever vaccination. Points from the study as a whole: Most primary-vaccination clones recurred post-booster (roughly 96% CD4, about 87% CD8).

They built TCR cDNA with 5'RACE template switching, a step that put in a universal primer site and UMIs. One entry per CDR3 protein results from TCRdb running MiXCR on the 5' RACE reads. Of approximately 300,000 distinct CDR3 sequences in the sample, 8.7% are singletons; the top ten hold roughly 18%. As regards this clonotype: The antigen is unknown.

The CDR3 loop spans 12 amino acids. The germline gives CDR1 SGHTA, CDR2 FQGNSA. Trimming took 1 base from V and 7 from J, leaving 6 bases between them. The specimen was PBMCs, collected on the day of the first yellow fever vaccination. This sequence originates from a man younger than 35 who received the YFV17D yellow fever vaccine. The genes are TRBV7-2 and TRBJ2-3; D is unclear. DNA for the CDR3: TGTGCCAGCAGCTTAGTGAAATATACGCAGTATTTT. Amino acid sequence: CASSLVKYTQYF.